This is a list of T cell receptor beta chains from one sample in a study of blood T cell repertoires in COVID-19. Clones were sequenced by immunoSEQ multiplex PCR, and TCRdb holds only the in-frame ones, with some missing. Of 89,000 or so clones in the sample, around 85% were seen once. Sequenced input: peripheral blood. These receptors all stem from a human donor in a cohort sampled during active COVID-19. CDR3s include the opening cysteine and the closing phenylalanine or tryptophan. Fields, in order: V gene, clone size, J gene, D gene, CDR3 DNA, CDR3 protein. D genes are given only for firm matches. The listing skips clone size in some rows; elsewhere it reads once, few, many or a size class.

V gene: TRBV19
clone size: NA
J gene: TRBJ1-5
D gene: NA
CDR3 DNA: TGTGCCAGTAGTATAGCCTACAGAGCCTCAGGGCCCCAGCATTTT
CDR3 protein: CASSIAYRASGPQHF

V gene: TRBV19
clone size: once
J gene: TRBJ1-1
D gene: NA
CDR3 DNA: TGTGCCAGTAGGGTCGGGGGCACTGAAGCTTTCTTT
CDR3 protein: CASRVGGTEAFF

V gene: TRBV27
clone size: NA
J gene: TRBJ1-1
D gene: TRBD1
CDR3 DNA: TGTGCCAGCAGTTTAAGGGACAGGGGGCGAGGAACTGAAGCTTTCTTT
CDR3 protein: CASSLRDRGRGTEAFF

V gene: TRBV5-6
clone size: NA
J gene: TRBJ1-2
D gene: NA
CDR3 DNA: TGTGCCAGCAGCTTCACCAGTGGCTACACCTTC
CDR3 protein: CASSFTSGYTF

V gene: TRBV5-4
clone size: NA
J gene: TRBJ2-1
D gene: TRBD1
CDR3 DNA: TGTGCCAGCAGCTTGAAAGGGGGCGTTGAATACAATGAGCAGTTCTTC
CDR3 protein: CASSLKGGVEYNEQFF

V gene: TRBV5-8
clone size: NA
J gene: TRBJ1-1
D gene: TRBD1
CDR3 DNA: TGTGCCAGCAGCTTGCCCGGGACAGGGTTTGAAGCTTTCTTT
CDR3 protein: CASSLPGTGFEAFF

V gene: TRBV7-2
clone size: NA
J gene: TRBJ1-6
D gene: NA
CDR3 DNA: TGTGCCAGCAGCTTAGGGATCGGCAGGGGTCCCTATGATTCACCCCTCCACTTT
CDR3 protein: CASSLGIGRGPYDSPLHF

V gene: TRBV9
clone size: NA
J gene: TRBJ1-1
D gene: TRBD1
CDR3 DNA: TGTGCCAGCAGCGCAGGCTCAGGGGACAGGGGGAACACTGAAGCTTTCTTT
CDR3 protein: CASSAGSGDRGNTEAFF

V gene: TRBV7-8
clone size: once
J gene: TRBJ2-7
D gene: NA
CDR3 DNA: TGTGCCAGCAGCTTAGTGACCGGGTACGAGCAGTACTTC
CDR3 protein: CASSLVTGYEQYF

V gene: TRBV9
clone size: NA
J gene: TRBJ2-5
D gene: NA
CDR3 DNA: TGTGCCAGCAGCGTACGACAGGCGGCAGAGACCCAGTACTTC
CDR3 protein: CASSVRQAAETQYF

V gene: TRBV5-1
clone size: NA
J gene: TRBJ2-3
D gene: NA
CDR3 DNA: TGCGCCAGCAGCTTGGCCCCCGGGACAATCAATACGCAGTATTTT
CDR3 protein: CASSLAPGTINTQYF

V gene: TRBV10-3
clone size: NA
J gene: TRBJ2-7
D gene: NA
CDR3 DNA: TGTGCCATCAGTGGAGGGTACGAGCAGTACTTC
CDR3 protein: CAISGGYEQYF